This TCR beta chain was identified in a study of lymphopenia after photon versus proton radiotherapy. Regarding the study as a whole: Relative stability marked proton patients; photon patients lost diversity and naive cells.

The CDR3 is made up of 14 amino acids. J lost 6 bases, V lost 4 bases, and 9 bases had no gene match. The V gene's germline CDR1 is LGHNA and CDR2 YSLEER. Remarks on this clone: What it binds is unknown.

TCRdb keeps only in-frame clones here, not all; method: immunoSEQ multiplex PCR. The data show around 70,000 clones, more than 75% seen once. The receptor was isolated from a woman in her 70s with pancreatic cancer. The sequencing here drew on peripheral blood, taken from a patient treated with photon-based radiotherapy. The J gene is TRBJ2-7, the V gene TRBV4-3, with 7 bases matching TRBD1. For the CDR3, the DNA is TGCGCCAGCAGCCCCTCCAGGGGGTTTCGCGAGCAGTACTTC. The encoded protein is CASSPSRGFREQYF.